Listed below are T cell receptor beta chains from one sample, sequenced in a study of blood T cell repertoires in COVID-19. Repertoires were generated with immunoSEQ multiplex PCR, while TCRdb's copy carries only in-frame clones and drops some. The data contain over 14,000 clones, around 90% of them singletons. Sample: peripheral blood. Source of these receptors: a human donor in a cohort sampled during active COVID-19. Each CDR3 is given with its conserved first and last residue. The order of the fields is V gene, J gene, D gene, CDR3 DNA, CDR3 protein. A D gene is named only where the DNA matches it firmly.

TRBV24-1	TRBJ2-1	TRBD2	TGTGCCACCAGTGATGTGACTAGCGGGACCAGCTCCTACAATGAGCAGTTCTTC	CATSDVTSGTSSYNEQFF
TRBV27	TRBJ1-6	TRBD1	TGTGCCAGCAGCCTAGGGGGCGCGGTTAATAATTCACCCCTCCACTTT	CASSLGGAVNNSPLHF
TRBV5-1	TRBJ2-3	.	TGCGCCAGCAGCTTCGGGGGGCAAGCAGATACGCAGTATTTT	CASSFGGQADTQYF
TRBV10-2	TRBJ1-1	.	TGCGCCAGCAGGGAGCGGGGACCGGGTCGGGAGGTGAACACTGAAGCTTTCTTT	CASRERGPGREVNTEAFF
TRBV19	TRBJ2-2	.	TGTGCCAGTAGTATAGACAGGGTACGAGGGGAGCTGTTTTTT	CASSIDRVRGELFF
TRBV27	TRBJ2-7	.	TGTGCCAGCAATGACTATAGGGACGAGCAGTACTTC	CASNDYRDEQYF
TRBV19	TRBJ2-2	.	TGTGCCAGCTTCCAGGGAAATACCGGGGAGCTGTTTTTT	CASFQGNTGELFF
TRBV12-3/TRBV12-4	TRBJ2-3	.	TGTGCCAGCAGTTTAGGAGTTACAGATACGCAGTATTTT	CASSLGVTDTQYF
TRBV5-1	TRBJ2-7	TRBD1	TGCGCCAGCAGCTTAGGACAGGGCCCGATCTACGAGCAGTACTTC	CASSLGQGPIYEQYF
TRBV7-7	TRBJ2-1	TRBD2	TGTGCCAGCAGCCCCGGACTAGCGGGACTTTCGGGTGAGCAGTTCTTC	CASSPGLAGLSGEQFF
TRBV4-1	TRBJ2-3	TRBD2	TGCGCCAGCAGCCAAGATCGACTAGCGGGAGGTGGGGTAGATACGCAGTATTTT	CASSQDRLAGGGVDTQYF
TRBV7-9	TRBJ2-3	TRBD2	TGTGCCAGCAGCTTAAAGGTGGGCCTAGCGGACACAGATACGCAGTATTTT	CASSLKVGLADTDTQYF
TRBV27	TRBJ2-1	TRBD2	TGTGCCAGCAGCCCACTTGGGACTACACTATACAATGAGCAGTTCTTC	CASSPLGTTLYNEQFF
TRBV7-3	TRBJ2-6	TRBD2	TGTGCCAGCAGCTTAATGGCGGGAGGGTCTGGGGCCAACGTCCTGACTTTC	CASSLMAGGSGANVLTF
TRBV19	TRBJ2-1	.	TGTGCCAGTAGTTACACTAGCTCCTACAATGAGCAGTTCTTC	CASSYTSSYNEQFF
TRBV19	TRBJ1-5	TRBD1	TGTGCCAGTAGTCGGACACAGGGGTTCGATTATAGCAATCAGCCCCAGCATTTT	CASSRTQGFDYSNQPQHF
TRBV5-1	TRBJ2-5	.	TGCGCCAGCAGCTCCGTCCGACGGGAGCAAGAGACCCAGTACTTC	CASSSVRREQETQYF
TRBV7-9	TRBJ2-3	.	TGTGCCAGCAGCCGACAGGCGACCACAGATACGCAGTATTTT	CASSRQATTDTQYF
TRBV5-4	TRBJ1-2	TRBD1	TGTGCCAGCAGCTTGGGCGCGGGACAGGCGGCGTATGGCTACACCTTC	CASSLGAGQAAYGYTF
TRBV29-1	TRBJ2-1	TRBD2	TGCAGCGTGCGGCCCGGGCAGGGAGGGTTCAATGAGCAGTTCTTC	CSVRPGQGGFNEQFF
TRBV7-8	TRBJ1-1	.	TGTGCCAGCAGCTTAGTTTCGGGAATTTTGTCTGAAGCTTTCTTT	CASSLVSGILSEAFF
TRBV14	TRBJ2-5	.	TGTGCCAGCAGCCAAAGTCCGGGGTCAACCCAGTACTTC	CASSQSPGSTQYF
TRBV3-1/TRBV3-2	TRBJ2-7	TRBD1	TGTGCCAGCAGCCTCCTACCGGGACAGGGTTACGAGCAGTACTTC	CASSLLPGQGYEQYF
TRBV6-1	TRBJ2-1	TRBD2	TGTGCCAGCAGTGAACTAGCGGGCTCCTACAATGAGCAGTTCTTC	CASSELAGSYNEQFF
TRBV5-1	TRBJ2-4	TRBD1	TGCGCCAGCAGCCAGGGACAGGGGGCGCAGTACTTC	CASSQGQGAQYF
TRBV27	TRBJ2-3	.	TGTGCCAGCAGTTTGGGGGGAACCACAGATACGCAGTATTTT	CASSLGGTTDTQYF
TRBV7-2	TRBJ1-2	TRBD1	TGTGCCAGCAGCCCTGGACAGGGGGGTAACTATGGCTACACCTTC	CASSPGQGGNYGYTF
TRBV4-1	TRBJ1-4	TRBD1	TGCGCCAGCAGCCGGGACAGAGAACTTGAAAAACTGTTTTTT	CASSRDRELEKLFF
TRBV6-6	TRBJ2-1	.	TGTGCCAGCAGCCGGGAGCGGGACAATGAGCAGTTCTTC	CASSRERDNEQFF
TRBV2	TRBJ2-7	TRBD1	TGTGCCAGCGCGGGACAGGGGGCTTACGAGCAGTACTTC	CASAGQGAYEQYF